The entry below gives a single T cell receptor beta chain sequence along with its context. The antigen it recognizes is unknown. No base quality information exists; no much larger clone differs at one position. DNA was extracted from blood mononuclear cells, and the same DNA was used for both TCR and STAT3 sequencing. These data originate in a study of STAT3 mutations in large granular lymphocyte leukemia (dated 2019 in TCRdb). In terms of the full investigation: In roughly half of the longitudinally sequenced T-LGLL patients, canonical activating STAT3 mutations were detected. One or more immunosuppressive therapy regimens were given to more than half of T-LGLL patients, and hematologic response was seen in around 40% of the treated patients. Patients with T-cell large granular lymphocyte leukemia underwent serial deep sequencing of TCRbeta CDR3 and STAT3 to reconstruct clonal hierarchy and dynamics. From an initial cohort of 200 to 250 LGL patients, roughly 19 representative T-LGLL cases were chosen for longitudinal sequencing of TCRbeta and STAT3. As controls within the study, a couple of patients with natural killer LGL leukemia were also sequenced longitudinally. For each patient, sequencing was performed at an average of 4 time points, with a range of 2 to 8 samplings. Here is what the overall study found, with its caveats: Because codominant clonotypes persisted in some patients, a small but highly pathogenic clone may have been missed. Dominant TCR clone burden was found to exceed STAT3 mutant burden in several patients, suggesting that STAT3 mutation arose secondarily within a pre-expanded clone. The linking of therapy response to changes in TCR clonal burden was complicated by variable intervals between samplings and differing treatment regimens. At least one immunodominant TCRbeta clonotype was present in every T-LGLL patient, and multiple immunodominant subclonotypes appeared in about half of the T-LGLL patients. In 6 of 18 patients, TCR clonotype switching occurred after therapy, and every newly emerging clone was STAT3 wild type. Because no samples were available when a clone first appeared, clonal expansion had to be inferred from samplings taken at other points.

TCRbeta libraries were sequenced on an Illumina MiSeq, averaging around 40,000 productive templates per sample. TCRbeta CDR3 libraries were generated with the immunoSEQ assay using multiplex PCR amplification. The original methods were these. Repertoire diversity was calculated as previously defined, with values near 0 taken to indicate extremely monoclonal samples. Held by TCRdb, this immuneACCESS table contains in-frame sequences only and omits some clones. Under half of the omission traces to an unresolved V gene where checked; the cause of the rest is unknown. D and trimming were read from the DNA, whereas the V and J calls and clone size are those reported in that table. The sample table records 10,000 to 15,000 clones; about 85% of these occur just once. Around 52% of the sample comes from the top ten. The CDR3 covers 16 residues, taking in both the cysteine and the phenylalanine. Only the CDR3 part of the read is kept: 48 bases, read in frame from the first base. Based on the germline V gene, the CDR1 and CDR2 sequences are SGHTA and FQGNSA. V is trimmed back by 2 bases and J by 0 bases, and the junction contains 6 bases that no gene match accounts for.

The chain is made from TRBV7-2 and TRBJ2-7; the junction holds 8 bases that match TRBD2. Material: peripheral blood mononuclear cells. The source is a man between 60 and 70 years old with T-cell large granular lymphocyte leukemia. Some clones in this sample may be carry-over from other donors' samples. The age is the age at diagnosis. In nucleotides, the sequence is TGTGCCAGCAGCTTACGAGCGGGAGTGTCCTCCTACGAGCAGTACTTC. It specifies CASSLRAGVSSYEQYF. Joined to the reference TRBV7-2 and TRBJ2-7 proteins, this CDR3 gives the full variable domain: GAGVSQSPSNKVTEKGKDVELRCDPISGHTALYWYRQSLGQGLEFLIYFQGNSAPDKSGLPSDRFSAERTGGSVSTLTIQRTQQEDSAVYLCASSLRAGVSSYEQYFGPGTRLTVT.